Following are 4 T cell receptor beta chains from one sample sequenced in a study of blood T cell repertoires in COVID-19. Clones were read by immunoSEQ multiplex PCR, and TCRdb kept only the in-frame ones, dropping some. The sample yields more than 200,000 clones, about 85% seen once. Input material: peripheral blood. These receptors were taken from a woman older than 75 with COVID-19, enrolled during active disease.

This clone showed up just a few times. This chain connects TRBV19 to TRBJ1-5; no clear D gene. The germline V and J ends were trimmed by 3 bases and 9 bases, with 6 bases remaining between them. Germline CDR1 LNHDA, CDR2 SQIVND (reference sequence). The CDR3 sequence is 11 residues long. The CDR3, as DNA: TGTGCCAGTAGTATGACTGGGCCCCAGCATTTT. Translating it yields CASSMTGPQHF.

The chain carries TRBV28 and TRBJ2-7; 7 bases match TRBD2. CDR3 length equals 13 residues. CDR1 MDHEN and CDR2 SYDVKM come from the germline V gene. V dropped 6 bases and J dropped 7; count of bases not matched to a gene: 9. The CDR3 spells CASSRLAPGEQYV. The CDR3 region has the DNA TGTGCCAGCAGCAGACTAGCCCCGGGAGAGCAGTACGTC.

The genes are TRBV2 and TRBJ2-3, with 7 positions matching TRBD1. With V trimmed by 6 bases and J by 4 bases, 7 bases remained unmatched. This CDR3 is 14 amino acids long. Per the germline V gene, CDR1 is SNHLY and CDR2 is FYNNEI. CDR3 residues: CASRRGLEADTQYF. The CDR3 DNA sequence: TGTGCCAGCAGAAGGGGGCTCGAGGCAGATACGCAGTATTTT.

The rearrangement links TRBV28 to TRBJ1-1, with D perhaps TRBD1 (6 bases). CDR1 is MDHEN and CDR2 is SYDVKM in the germline V gene. This CDR3 is built from 14 residues. Trimming removed 7 bases from V and 4 bases from J, with 16 bases in between. CDR3 loop: CASTRGGWGTEAFF. CDR3 coding DNA: TGTGCCAGCACCCGAGGGGGTTGGGGCACTGAAGCTTTCTTT.